Below are 24 T cell receptor beta chains sequenced from a single sample in a study of blood T cell repertoires in COVID-19. TCRdb keeps only in-frame clones here, not all; method: immunoSEQ multiplex PCR. The sample records under 90,000 clones, 75% to 90% being singletons. Sequenced input: peripheral blood. The receptor set was obtained from a woman older than 75 with active or convalescent COVID-19.

The chain uses TRBV2 and TRBJ2-2; TRBD2 matches at 7 bases. With 6 bases clipped from V and 5 bases from J, the junction kept 6 bases outside the gene matches. The CDR3 loop spans 14 amino acids. Germline assignment: CDR1 SNHLY and CDR2 FYNNEI. The chain's CDR3 is CASRGLVETGELFF. DNA for the CDR3: TGTGCCAGCAGAGGACTAGTAGAGACCGGGGAGCTGTTTTTT.

The V gene is TRBV4-1, the J gene TRBJ2-3; 12 bases are a match to TRBD2. Germline lookup yields CDR1 MGHRA and CDR2 YSYEKL. V trimming: 0 bases; J trimming: 0 bases; junction bases outside the gene matches: 7. This CDR3 spans 19 amino acids. The CDR3 spells CASSQDLPSGRASTDTQYF. In nucleotides, the CDR3 is TGCGCCAGCAGCCAAGATCTTCCTAGCGGGAGGGCTAGCACAGATACGCAGTATTTT.

The chain links TRBV5-4 to TRBJ2-1; 13 nucleotides align to TRBD2. The V gene end was trimmed by 4 bases and the J gene end by 5 bases; junction bases not matched to a gene: 3. The germline V gene encodes CDR1 SGHNT and CDR2 YYREEE (reference sequence). CDR3 length: 15 residues. DNA for the CDR3: TGTGCCAGCAGCCCTGGGACTAGCGGGAACAATGAGCAGTTCTTC. Translated, it gives CASSPGTSGNNEQFF.

The chain links TRBV6-2 or TRBV6-3 to TRBJ1-1; D perhaps matches TRBD1 (6 bases). The V gene's germline CDR1 is MNHEY and CDR2 SVGEGT. V was pared by 2 bases and J by 6 bases, with 13 bases between. This CDR3 comprises 14 residues. The CDR3 is CASSYNRGGAEAFF. CDR3 nucleotide sequence: TGTGCCAGCAGTTACAATCGGGGGGGCGCTGAAGCTTTCTTT.

This clone was found once. The chain couples TRBV10-3 to TRBJ1-4; no clear D. The CDR3 has 13 amino acids. Germline V gene sequence: CDR1 ENHRY, CDR2 SYGVKD. V lost 10 bases, J lost 4 bases, and 13 bases lay in between. The CDR3 sequence: CATGEGRNEKLFF. The CDR3 coding sequence is TGTGCCACTGGGGAGGGTCGTAATGAAAAACTGTTTTTT.

The rearrangement links TRBV4-1 to TRBJ1-4; D remains ambiguous. The CDR3 covers 15 residues. CDR1 is MGHRA and CDR2 is YSYEKL in the germline V gene. V was shortened by 7 bases and J by 3 bases, with 15 bases between the two germline ends. The CDR3 reads CASNPAVNSNEKLFF. Here the CDR3 DNA reads TGCGCCAGCAACCCCGCGGTAAATTCTAATGAAAAACTGTTTTTT.

The chain has TRBV7-2 and TRBJ2-6, with 7 nucleotides matching TRBD1. The germline gives CDR1 SGHTA, CDR2 FQGNSA. V gave up 3 bases and J gave up 4 bases; unmatched junction bases: 3. The CDR3 sequence is 15 residues long. The CDR3 nucleotides read TGTGCCAGCAGCTTGACAGGGCCCGGGGCCAACGTCCTGACTTTC. Encoded protein: CASSLTGPGANVLTF. The full variable domain, with the rest looked up from reference TRBV7-2 and TRBJ2-6, is GAGVSQSPSNKVTEKGKDVELRCDPISGHTALYWYRQSLGQGLEFLIYFQGNSAPDKSGLPSDRFSAERTGGSVSTLTIQRTQQEDSAVYLCASSLTGPGANVLTFGAGSRLTVL.

The rearrangement uses TRBV30 and TRBJ2-3; a possible D gene is TRBD2 (6 bases). The V gene lost 4 bases and the J gene lost 2 bases, with 16 bases spanning the gap. CDR1 is GTSNPN and CDR2 is SVGIG in the germline V gene (reference sequence). This CDR3 is built from 15 residues. The CDR3 sequence is CAWIRGDFNTDTQYF. The DNA of the CDR3 is TGTGCCTGGATCCGAGGGGACTTTAACACAGATACGCAGTATTTT.

This clone was detected a few times. The chain is built from TRBV29-1 and TRBJ1-1, with D perhaps TRBD1 (6 bases). Trimming removed 6 bases from V and 1 base from J, with 12 bases in between. CDR3 length equals 13 residues. The V gene's germline CDR1 is SQVTM and CDR2 ANQGSEA. CDR3 amino acids: CSVTPTGNTEAFF. CDR3 DNA: TGCAGCGTGACCCCGACAGGGAACACTGAAGCTTTCTTT.

V usage is TRBV6-2 or TRBV6-3 and J usage is TRBJ1-1, with D perhaps TRBD1 (5 bases). Germline CDR1 reads MNHEY; CDR2 reads SVGEGT. V was pared by 0 bases and J by 5 bases, with 7 bases between. The CDR3 extends over 13 amino acids. The CDR3: CASSYSRGTEAFF. In nucleotides, the CDR3 is TGTGCCAGCAGTTACTCTCGGGGGACTGAAGCTTTCTTT.

The table lists this clone with a count of one. The chain is built from TRBV7-2 and TRBJ2-5, with D possibly being TRBD2 (5 bases). Between the trimmed V and J ends, which lost 1 base and 5 bases, there was a span of 11 bases. The CDR3 contains 14 residues. Germline V gene sequence: CDR1 SGHTA, CDR2 FQGNSA. The CDR3 protein is CASSLDVSVETQYF. CDR3 bases: TGTGCCAGCAGCTTAGATGTTAGCGTGGAGACCCAGTACTTC.

V gene TRBV2 combines with J gene TRBJ1-1; maybe TRBD1 (5 bases). V lost 5 bases, J lost 4 bases, and 11 bases lay in between. The CDR3 loop spans 13 amino acids. The germline gives CDR1 SNHLY, CDR2 FYNNEI. The CDR3 DNA reads as TGTGCCAGCAGTAATCCCGGGGGCACTGAAGCTTTCTTT. Translation: CASSNPGGTEAFF. The complete variable domain, with remaining parts taken from reference TRBV2 and TRBJ1-1, reads EPEVTQTPSHQVTQMGQEVILRCVPISNHLYFYWYRQILGQKVEFLVSFYNNEISEKSEIFDDQFSVERPDGSNFTLKIRSTKLEDSAMYFCASSNPGGTEAFFGQGTRLTVV.

This clone was seen a handful of times. This sequence joins TRBV30 and TRBJ1-6; 8 bases agree with TRBD1. Trimming cost V 4 bases and J 4 bases; bases outside gene matches: 0. The germline gives CDR1 GTSNPN, CDR2 SVGIG (reference sequence). This CDR3 is 13 amino acids long. Here the CDR3 DNA reads TGTGCCTGGAACAGGGGGTATAATTCACCCCTCCACTTT. It encodes CAWNRGYNSPLHF.

This clone was counted only a few times. This chain uses TRBV20-1 with TRBJ1-1; D remains ambiguous. The V end lost 3 bases, the J end lost 3 bases, and 5 bases lay between the germline ends. This CDR3 has 11 amino acids. Germline loops: CDR1 DFQATT, CDR2 SNEGSKA (reference sequence). CDR3 residues: CSASVYTEAFF. CDR3 DNA sequence: TGCAGTGCTAGCGTTTACACTGAAGCTTTCTTT.

The CDR3 here is CASSKGQGPREQYF. In nucleotides, the CDR3 is TGTGCCAGTAGCAAAGGACAGGGTCCGAGGGAGCAGTACTTC. The V gene is TRBV19, the J gene TRBJ2-7; 8 nucleotides match TRBD1. The CDR3 has 14 residues. V shed 6 bases, J shed 7 bases, and the junction held 11 bases outside the gene matches. Germline V gene sequence: CDR1 LNHDA, CDR2 SQIVND (reference sequence). The full variable domain, its missing parts supplied by reference TRBV19 and TRBJ2-7, is DGGITQSPKYLFRKEGQNVTLSCEQNLNHDAMYWYRQDPGQGLRLIYYSQIVNDFQKGDIAEGYSVSREKKESFPLTVTSAQKNPTAFYLCASSKGQGPREQYFGPGTRLTVT.

This clone was seen a handful of times. The V and J genes are TRBV6-6 and TRBJ2-5, with TRBD1 matching 11 bases. Germline CDR1 reads MNHNY; CDR2 reads SVGAGI (reference sequence). Unmatched junction bases numbered 5, after V lost 4 bases and J lost 4 bases. The CDR3 totals 15 residues. The CDR3 DNA reads TGTGCCAGCAGTTCCCAGGGGACAGGGGGAGAGACCCAGTACTTC. Translating gives CASSSQGTGGETQYF.

This chain joins TRBV30 and TRBJ1-2, with a weak D call TRBD1 (5 bases). CDR1 GTSNPN and CDR2 SVGIG come from the germline V gene (reference sequence). V lost 5 bases and J lost 0, with 31 bases in between. CDR3 length: 20 residues. The CDR3 spells CAWRGLVSALGTASNYGYTF. CDR3 in DNA: TGTGCCTGGCGGGGGTTGGTATCGGCCCTTGGTACAGCTTCTAACTATGGCTACACCTTC.

The chain has TRBV5-1 and TRBJ2-2, with TRBD2 matching 12 bases. V shed 4 bases and J 5 bases; nucleotides not matched to a gene: 6. This CDR3 contains 16 residues. Germline CDR1 is SGHRS and CDR2 is YFSETQ. CDR3 coding DNA: TGCGCCAGCAGCACCCCTCTAGCGGGGGGGACCGGGGAGCTGTTTTTT. As protein: CASSTPLAGGTGELFF.

V gene TRBV28 combines with J gene TRBJ2-7; TRBD1 aligns across 10 bases. Germline CDR1 MDHEN, CDR2 SYDVKM. The CDR3 is 15 residues long. V lost 6 bases and J lost 3; bases outside the gene matches: 8. CDR3 amino acids: CASRMSDRGDYEQYF. DNA of the CDR3: TGTGCCAGCAGAATGTCGGACAGGGGGGACTACGAGCAGTACTTC. Drawing the rest from reference TRBV28 and TRBJ2-7, the complete variable domain is DVKVTQSSRYLVKRTGEKVFLECVQDMDHENMFWYRQDPGLGLRLIYFSYDVKMKEKGDIPEGYSVSREKKERFSLILESASTNQTSMYLCASRMSDRGDYEQYFGPGTRLTVT.

The chain couples TRBV28 to TRBJ2-3, with TRBD2 matching 12 bases. V lost 1 base and J lost 5; bases outside the gene matches: 7. From germline, CDR1 is MDHEN and CDR2 SYDVKM. This CDR3 has 17 residues. CDR3 residues: CASSLLGLAGGLDTQYF. The DNA of the CDR3 is TGTGCCAGCAGTTTATTGGGGCTAGCGGGAGGGCTAGATACGCAGTATTTT.

The chain recombines TRBV7-9 with TRBJ2-2; possible D gene TRBD2, 5 bases. This CDR3 has 15 amino acids. The V end lost 5 bases, the J end lost 3 bases, and 13 bases lay between the germline ends. From germline, CDR1 is SEHNR and CDR2 FQNEAQ (reference sequence). This CDR3 is CASSPNGVYTGELFF. The DNA of the CDR3 is TGTGCCAGCAGCCCTAACGGGGTTTACACCGGGGAGCTGTTTTTT.

This chain links TRBV10-3 with TRBJ2-3; 13 positions match TRBD2. The CDR3 is made up of 15 amino acids. Per the germline V gene, CDR1 is ENHRY and CDR2 is SYGVKD. V gave up 6 bases and J gave up 3 bases; unmatched junction bases: 3. In nucleotides, the CDR3 is TGTGCCATCAGGGGGACTAGCGGGACGACAGATACGCAGTATTTT. This encodes CAIRGTSGTTDTQYF.

This chain uses TRBV4-1 with TRBJ1-2; TRBD1 agrees at 8 bases. The germline V gene has CDR1 MGHRA and CDR2 YSYEKL. Germline trimming cut 4 bases from V and 5 bases from J; bases unmatched to any gene: 3. This CDR3 comprises 13 residues. Here the CDR3 reads CASSLQGAYGYTF. CDR3 in DNA: TGCGCCAGCAGCCTGCAGGGGGCTTATGGCTACACCTTC.

The gene calls are TRBV10-1 and TRBJ2-3; 10 bases fit TRBD2. The ends lost 9 bases at V and 7 bases at J; junction bases unmatched: 13. The CDR3 runs 15 residues. The germline V gene has CDR1 WNHNN and CDR2 SYGVQD (reference sequence). The CDR3 here is CASPESLAGEYTQYF. CDR3 nucleotides: TGCGCCAGTCCAGAGTCGCTAGCGGGAGAATATACGCAGTATTTT.